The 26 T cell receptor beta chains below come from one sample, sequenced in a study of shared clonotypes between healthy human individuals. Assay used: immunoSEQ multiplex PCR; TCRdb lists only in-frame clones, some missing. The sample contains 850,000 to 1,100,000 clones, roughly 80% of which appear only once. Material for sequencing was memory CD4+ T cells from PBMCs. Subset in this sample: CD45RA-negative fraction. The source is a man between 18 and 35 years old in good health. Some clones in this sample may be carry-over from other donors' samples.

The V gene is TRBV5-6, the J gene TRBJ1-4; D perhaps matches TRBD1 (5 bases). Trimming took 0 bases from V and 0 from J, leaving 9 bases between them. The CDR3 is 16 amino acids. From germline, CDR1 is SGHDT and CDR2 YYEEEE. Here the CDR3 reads CASSLAGGATNEKLFF. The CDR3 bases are TGTGCCAGCAGCTTGGCGGGGGGTGCAACTAATGAAAAACTGTTTTTT. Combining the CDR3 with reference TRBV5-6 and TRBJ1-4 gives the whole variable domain DAGVTQSPTHLIKTRGQQVTLRCSPKSGHDTVSWYQQALGQGPQFIFQYYEEEERQRGNFPDRFSGHQFPNYSSELNVNALLLGDSALYLCASSLAGGATNEKLFFGSGTQLSVL.

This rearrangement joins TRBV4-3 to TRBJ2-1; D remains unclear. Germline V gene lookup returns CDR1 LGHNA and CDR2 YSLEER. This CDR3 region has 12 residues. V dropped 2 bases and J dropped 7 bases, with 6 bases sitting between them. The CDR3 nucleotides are TGCGCCAGCAGCCAAACTCGGAATGAGCAGTTCTTC. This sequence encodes CASSQTRNEQFF.

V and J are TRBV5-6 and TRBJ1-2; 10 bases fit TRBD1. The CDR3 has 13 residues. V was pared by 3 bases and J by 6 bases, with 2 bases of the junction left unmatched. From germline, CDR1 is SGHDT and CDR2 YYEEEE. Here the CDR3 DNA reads TGTGCCAGCAGCTCTGGGACAGGGGATGGCTACACCTTC. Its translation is CASSSGTGDGYTF.

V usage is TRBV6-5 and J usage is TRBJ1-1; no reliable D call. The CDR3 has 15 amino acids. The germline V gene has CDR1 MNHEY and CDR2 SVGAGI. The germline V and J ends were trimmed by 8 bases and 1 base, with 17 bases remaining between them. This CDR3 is CASGDARKGNTEAFF. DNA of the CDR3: TGTGCCAGCGGAGACGCCAGGAAAGGGAACACTGAAGCTTTCTTT.

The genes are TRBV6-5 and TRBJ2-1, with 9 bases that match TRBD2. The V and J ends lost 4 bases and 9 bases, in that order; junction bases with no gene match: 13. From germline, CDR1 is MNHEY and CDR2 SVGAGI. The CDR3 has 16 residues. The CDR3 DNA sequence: TGTGCCAGCAGTTCCCCACTAGCGGGTCTTAACAGTGAGCAGTTCTTC. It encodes CASSSPLAGLNSEQFF.

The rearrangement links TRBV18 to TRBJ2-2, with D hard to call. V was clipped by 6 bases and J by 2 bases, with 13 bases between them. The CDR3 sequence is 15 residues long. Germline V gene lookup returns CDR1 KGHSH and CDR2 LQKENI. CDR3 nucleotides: TGTGCCAGCTCGGAACAAGGGCCAAACACCGGGGAGCTGTTTTTT. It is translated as CASSEQGPNTGELFF.

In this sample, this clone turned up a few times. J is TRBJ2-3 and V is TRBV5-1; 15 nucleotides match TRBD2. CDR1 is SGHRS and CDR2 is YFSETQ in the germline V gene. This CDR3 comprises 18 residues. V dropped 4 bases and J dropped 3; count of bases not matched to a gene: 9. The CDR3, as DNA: TGCGCCAGCAGCATCGGGACTAGCGGGAGGTCCCAAACAGATACGCAGTATTTT. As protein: CASSIGTSGRSQTDTQYF.

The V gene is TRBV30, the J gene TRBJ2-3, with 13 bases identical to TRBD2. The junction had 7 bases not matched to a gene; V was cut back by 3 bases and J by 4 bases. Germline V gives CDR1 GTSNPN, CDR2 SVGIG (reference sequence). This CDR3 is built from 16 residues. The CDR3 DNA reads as TGTGCCTGGAGATCGGGACTAGCGGGGAGGGCAGATACGCAGTATTTT. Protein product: CAWRSGLAGRADTQYF.

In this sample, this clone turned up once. The CDR3 DNA is TGTGCCAGCAGTGAGGGTGATACACCCTACAATGAGCAGTTCTTC. Translated, it gives CASSEGDTPYNEQFF. The rearrangement links TRBV6-4 to TRBJ2-1, with D hard to call. This CDR3 has 15 amino acids. In germline, CDR1 is MRHNA, CDR2 SNTAGT. V lost 3 bases to trimming and J lost 2 bases, with 11 bases between them.

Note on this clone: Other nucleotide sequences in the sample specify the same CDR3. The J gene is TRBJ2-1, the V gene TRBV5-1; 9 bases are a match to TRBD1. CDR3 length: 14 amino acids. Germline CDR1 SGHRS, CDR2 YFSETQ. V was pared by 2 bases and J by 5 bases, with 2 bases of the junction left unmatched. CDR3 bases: TGCGCCAGCAGCTTACAGGGGGCGGACAATGAGCAGTTCTTC. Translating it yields CASSLQGADNEQFF. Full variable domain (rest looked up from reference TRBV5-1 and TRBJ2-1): KAGVTQTPRYLIKTRGQQVTLSCSPISGHRSVSWYQQTPGQGLQFLFEYFSETQRNKGNFPGRFSGRQFSNSRSEMNVSTLELGDSALYLCASSLQGADNEQFFGPGTRLTVL.

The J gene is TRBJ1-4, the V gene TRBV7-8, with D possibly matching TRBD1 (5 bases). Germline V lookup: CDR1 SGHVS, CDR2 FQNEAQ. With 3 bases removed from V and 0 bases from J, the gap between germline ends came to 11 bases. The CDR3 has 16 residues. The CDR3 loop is CASSFGTPATNEKLFF. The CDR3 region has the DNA TGTGCCAGCAGCTTCGGGACGCCGGCAACTAATGAAAAACTGTTTTTT. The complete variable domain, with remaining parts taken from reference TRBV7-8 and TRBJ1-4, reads GAGVSQSPRYKVAKRGQDVALRCDPISGHVSLFWYQQALGQGPEFLTYFQNEAQLDKSGLPSDRFFAERPEGSVSTLKIQRTQQEDSAVYLCASSFGTPATNEKLFFGSGTQLSVL.

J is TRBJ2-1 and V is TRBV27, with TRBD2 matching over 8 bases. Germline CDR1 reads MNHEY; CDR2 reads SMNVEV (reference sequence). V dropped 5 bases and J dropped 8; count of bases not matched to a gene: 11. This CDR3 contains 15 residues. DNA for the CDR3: TGTGCCAGCAGTCGCGGGAGGTTTCCTTCGGATGAGCAGTTCTTC. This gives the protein CASSRGRFPSDEQFF.

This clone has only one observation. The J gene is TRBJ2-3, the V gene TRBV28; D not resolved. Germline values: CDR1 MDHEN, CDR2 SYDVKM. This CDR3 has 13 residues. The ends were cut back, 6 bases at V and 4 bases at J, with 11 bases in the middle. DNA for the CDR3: TGTGCCAGCAGCTCGTCACCGGCAGATACGCAGTATTTT. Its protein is CASSSSPADTQYF.

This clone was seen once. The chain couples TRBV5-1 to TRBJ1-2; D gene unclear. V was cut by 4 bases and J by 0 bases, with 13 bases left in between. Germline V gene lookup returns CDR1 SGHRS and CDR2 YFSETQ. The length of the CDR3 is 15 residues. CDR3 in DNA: TGCGCCAGCAGCAATCGGACGGAAACTAACTATGGCTACACCTTC. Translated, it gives CASSNRTETNYGYTF.

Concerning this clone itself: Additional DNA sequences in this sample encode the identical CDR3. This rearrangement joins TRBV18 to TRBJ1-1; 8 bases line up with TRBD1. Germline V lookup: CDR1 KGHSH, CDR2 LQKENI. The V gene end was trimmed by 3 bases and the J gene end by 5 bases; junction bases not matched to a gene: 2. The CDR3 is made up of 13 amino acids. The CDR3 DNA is TGTGCCAGCTCACCGCAGGGGGCGACTGAAGCTTTCTTT. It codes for CASSPQGATEAFF.

The DNA for the CDR3 is TGTGCCAGCAGCTTCGGGACGGTATATGGAAAACTGTTTTTT. Its protein product is CASSFGTVYGKLFF. The chain links TRBV7-8 to TRBJ1-4; D may be TRBD1 (5 bases). CDR1 is SGHVS and CDR2 is FQNEAQ in the germline V gene. The CDR3 spans 14 residues. The V end was cut by 3 bases, the J end by 10 bases, with 15 bases between.

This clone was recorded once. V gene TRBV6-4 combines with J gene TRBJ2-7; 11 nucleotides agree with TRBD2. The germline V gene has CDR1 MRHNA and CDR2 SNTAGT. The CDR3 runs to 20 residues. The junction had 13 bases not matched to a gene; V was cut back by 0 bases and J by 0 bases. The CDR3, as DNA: TGTGCCAGCAGTGACTCGTCCGTGACTAGCGGGATGGGGAGCTCCTACGAGCAGTACTTC. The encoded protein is CASSDSSVTSGMGSSYEQYF.

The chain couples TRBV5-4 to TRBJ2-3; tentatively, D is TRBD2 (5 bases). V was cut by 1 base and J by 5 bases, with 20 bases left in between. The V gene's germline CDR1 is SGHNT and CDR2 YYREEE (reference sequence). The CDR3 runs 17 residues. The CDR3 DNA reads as TGTGCCAGCAGCTTGTATTTTGGGTCACTAGATGTAGATACGCAGTATTTT. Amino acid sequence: CASSLYFGSLDVDTQYF.

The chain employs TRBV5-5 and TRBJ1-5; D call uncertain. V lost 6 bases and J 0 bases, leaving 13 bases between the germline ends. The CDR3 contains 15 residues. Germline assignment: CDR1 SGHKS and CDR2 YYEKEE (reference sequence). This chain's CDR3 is CASTYRGNSNQPQHF. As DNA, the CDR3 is TGTGCCAGCACTTACCGGGGAAATAGCAATCAGCCCCAGCATTTT.

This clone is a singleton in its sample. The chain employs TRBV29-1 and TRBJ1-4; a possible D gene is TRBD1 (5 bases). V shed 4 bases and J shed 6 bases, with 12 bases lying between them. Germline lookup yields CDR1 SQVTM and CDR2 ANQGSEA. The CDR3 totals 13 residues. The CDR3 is CSVGWGSDEKLFF. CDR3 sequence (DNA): TGCAGCGTTGGGTGGGGGTCAGATGAAAAACTGTTTTTT. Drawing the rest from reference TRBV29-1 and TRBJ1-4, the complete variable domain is SAVISQKPSRDICQRGTSLTIQCQVDSQVTMMFWYRQQPGQSLTLIATANQGSEATYESGFVIDKFPISRPNLTFSTLTVSNMSPEDSSIYLCSVGWGSDEKLFFGSGTQLSVL.

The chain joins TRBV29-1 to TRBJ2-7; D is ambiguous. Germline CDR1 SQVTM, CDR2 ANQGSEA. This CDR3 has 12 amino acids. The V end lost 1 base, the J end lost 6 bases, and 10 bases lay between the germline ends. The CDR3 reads CSVEVGLGEQYF. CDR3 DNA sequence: TGCAGCGTTGAAGTTGGGCTCGGCGAGCAGTACTTC.

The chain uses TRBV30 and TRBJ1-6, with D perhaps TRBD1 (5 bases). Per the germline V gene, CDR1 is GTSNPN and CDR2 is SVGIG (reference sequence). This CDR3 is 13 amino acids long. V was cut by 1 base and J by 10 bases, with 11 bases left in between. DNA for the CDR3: TGTGCCTGGAGTGCCCAGGGAGGATCACCCCTCCACTTT. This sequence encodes CAWSAQGGSPLHF. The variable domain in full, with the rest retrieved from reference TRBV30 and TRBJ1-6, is SQTIHQWPATLVQPVGSPLSLECTVEGTSNPNLYWYRQAAGRGLQLLFYSVGIGQISSEVPQNLSASRPQDRQFILSSKKLLLSDSGFYLCAWSAQGGSPLHFGNGTRLTVT.

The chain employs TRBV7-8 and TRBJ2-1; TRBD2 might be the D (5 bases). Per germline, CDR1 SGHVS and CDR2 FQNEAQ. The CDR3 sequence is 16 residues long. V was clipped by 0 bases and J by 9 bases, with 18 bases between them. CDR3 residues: CASSLAVTSYSGEQFF. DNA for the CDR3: TGTGCCAGCAGCTTAGCCGTTACTAGTTATTCGGGTGAGCAGTTCTTC.

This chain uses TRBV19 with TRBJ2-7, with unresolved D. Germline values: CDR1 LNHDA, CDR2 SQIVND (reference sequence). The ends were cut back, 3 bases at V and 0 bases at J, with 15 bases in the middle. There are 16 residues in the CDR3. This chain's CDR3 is CASSITSTLNSYEQYF. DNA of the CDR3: TGTGCCAGTAGTATTACCTCTACCCTAAACTCCTACGAGCAGTACTTC.

CDR3 sequence reads: CATSRVGDYGYTF. CDR3 sequence (DNA): TGTGCCACCAGCAGAGTCGGGGACTATGGCTACACCTTC. V and J are TRBV15 and TRBJ1-2, with D unresolved. The CDR3 has 13 residues. The V gene lost 1 base and the J gene lost 3 bases, with 6 bases spanning the gap. Germline CDR1 reads LNHNV; CDR2 reads YYDKDF (reference sequence). Based on the CDR3 plus reference TRBV15 and TRBJ1-2, the full variable domain is DAMVIQNPRYQVTQFGKPVTLSCSQTLNHNVMYWYQQKSSQAPKLLFHYYDKDFNNEADTPDNFQSRRPNTSFCFLDIRSPGLGDTAMYLCATSRVGDYGYTFGSGTRLTVV.

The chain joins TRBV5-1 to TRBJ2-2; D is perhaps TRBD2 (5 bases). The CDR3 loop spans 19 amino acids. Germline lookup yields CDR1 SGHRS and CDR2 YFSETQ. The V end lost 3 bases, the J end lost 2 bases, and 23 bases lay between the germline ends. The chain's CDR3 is CASSSRLQRRRTNTGELFF. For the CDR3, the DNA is TGCGCCAGCAGCTCCCGTTTACAACGGAGGCGGACCAACACCGGGGAGCTGTTTTTT.